These 32 T cell receptor beta chains came from one sample sequenced in a study of T cells expressing NK-cell markers. TCRdb derives one entry per CDR3 protein from the 5' RACE reads, leaving out DNA. The sample holds about 460,000 distinct CDR3 sequences. The sample taken for sequencing was blood T cells: a sorted CD56 or NKG2C T cell subset, CD4+ or CD8+ T cells, or bulk PBMC T cells (not recorded which). These receptors came from a woman aged 50 to 60 in good health.

The rearrangement joins TRBV6-2 or TRBV6-3 to TRBJ2-4; TCRdb's assignment of TRBD1 cannot be checked, as there is no DNA. The CDR3 totals 14 residues. Germline V gene lookup returns CDR1 MNHEY and CDR2 SVGEGT. The CDR3 sequence is CASSYLTGPVIQYF.

The rearrangement links TRBV6-2 or TRBV6-3 to TRBJ2-3; no DNA is available, so the TRBD1 call from TCRdb remains unchecked. CDR1 is MNHEY, CDR2 SVGEGT, per germline. The CDR3 has 14 amino acids. The CDR3 here is CASSYGAAGDTQYF.

V is TRBV4-2 and J is TRBJ2-3. CDR1 LGHNA and CDR2 YNFKEQ come from the germline V gene. This CDR3 has 13 residues. The CDR3: CASSQGSTNTQYF.

The chain employs TRBV20-1 and TRBJ1-4. The CDR3 is 13 amino acids. The germline CDR1 and CDR2 sequences are DFQATT and SNEGSKA (reference sequence). CDR3 in amino acids: CSALQDLNEKLFF.

The chain joins TRBV5-1 to TRBJ2-1; TCRdb names TRBD2, which stays unverified in the absence of DNA. From germline, CDR1 is SGHRS and CDR2 YFSETQ. CDR3 length: 17 residues. CDR3 residues: CASSPNLTSGRFREQFF.

This sequence joins TRBV7-9 and TRBJ1-1; TCRdb selects TRBD1, and the lack of DNA leaves this call unchecked. Per the germline V gene, CDR1 is SEHNR and CDR2 is FQNEAQ (reference sequence). This CDR3 is built from 14 residues. The CDR3 sequence: CASSSRTGHGGAFF. Full variable domain (outside the CDR3, taken from reference TRBV7-9 and TRBJ1-1): DTGVSQNPRHKITKRGQNVTFRCDPISEHNRLYWYRQTLGQGPEFLTYFQNEAQLEKSRLLSDRFSAERPKGSFSTLEIQRTEQGDSAMYLCASSSRTGHGGAFFGQGTRLTVV.

The chain combines TRBV12-3 or TRBV12-4 with TRBJ1-2; TCRdb outputs TRBD1, but without DNA this stays unchecked. CDR3 length: 14 amino acids. This CDR3 is CASNLGTGSRGYTF.

This rearrangement joins TRBV12-3 or TRBV12-4 to TRBJ1-1. This CDR3 has 13 residues. The CDR3 loop is CASSFSGLGEAFF.

The chain links TRBV27 to TRBJ2-5; as DNA is missing, the TRBD2 call by TCRdb cannot be tested. Looked up from germline, CDR1 is MNHEY and CDR2 is SMNVEV (reference sequence). The CDR3 covers 14 residues. CDR3 sequence: CASSLSGGMGTQYF.

V usage is TRBV7-2 and J usage is TRBJ1-1; TCRdb selects TRBD1, and the lack of DNA leaves this call unchecked. The CDR3 is 13 amino acids. Germline-derived CDR1 and CDR2 are SGHTA and FQGNSA. The CDR3 here is CASSLGQGSQAFF.

The V gene is TRBV3-1, the J gene TRBJ2-1; TCRdb outputs TRBD1, but without DNA this stays unchecked. Germline values: CDR1 LGHDT, CDR2 YNNKEL (reference sequence). The CDR3 is 13 amino acids. Here the CDR3 reads CASSQGPVAEQFF.

V and J are TRBV20-1 and TRBJ2-1; TCRdb returns TRBD1, unconfirmable since there is no DNA. This CDR3 is built from 14 residues. Germline V gives CDR1 DFQATT, CDR2 SNEGSKA (reference sequence). CDR3 amino acids: CSAPGGLGLGAQFF.

The chain couples TRBV10-3 to TRBJ2-1; the D call from TCRdb, TRBD2, cannot be confirmed without DNA. CDR1 is ENHRY and CDR2 is SYGVKD in the germline V gene. The CDR3 length is 12 residues. The chain's CDR3 is CAIGTSGREEFF.

The chain has TRBV12-3 or TRBV12-4 and TRBJ1-1. This CDR3 contains 14 residues. The CDR3 protein is CASSDLGPNTEAFF.

The chain combines TRBV24-1 with TRBJ2-2; as DNA is missing, the TRBD2 call by TCRdb cannot be tested. CDR1 is KGHDR, CDR2 SFDVKD, per germline. The CDR3 is 16 residues long. CDR3 sequence: CATSDPSGRGTGELFF.

The chain joins TRBV12-3 or TRBV12-4 to TRBJ2-2; the TCRdb D gene call, TRBD1, has no DNA to confirm it. This CDR3 comprises 13 residues. CDR3 loop: CASTPQNTGELFF.

The rearrangement links TRBV5-1 to TRBJ1-6; with no DNA, the TCRdb D assignment of TRBD1 cannot be verified. Germline V gene lookup returns CDR1 SGHRS and CDR2 YFSETQ. This CDR3 has 15 amino acids. CDR3 loop: CASSLTGKGDSPLHF.

The chain carries TRBV2 and TRBJ2-4; TCRdb names TRBD1, which stays unverified in the absence of DNA. This CDR3 comprises 14 residues. From germline, CDR1 is SNHLY and CDR2 FYNNEI. The CDR3 region is CASTTGQGKNIQYF.

V usage is TRBV5-1 and J usage is TRBJ2-3; TCRdb calls TRBD1, which cannot be checked without DNA. CDR1 and CDR2 from the germline V gene are SGHRS and YFSETQ. The CDR3 contains 14 residues. The CDR3 reads CASRGLTSTDTQYF.

V usage is TRBV30 and J usage is TRBJ1-5. The CDR3 has 13 amino acids. Germline-derived CDR1 and CDR2 are GTSNPN and SVGIG (reference sequence). The CDR3 is CAWSIGEGQPQHF.

The chain couples TRBV2 to TRBJ2-7; the TRBD2 assignment by TCRdb is unverifiable without DNA. The CDR3 extends over 14 amino acids. Germline CDR1 is SNHLY and CDR2 is FYNNEI. This chain's CDR3 is CASSDIGALYEQYF.

This chain connects TRBV27 to TRBJ2-3; TCRdb selects TRBD1, and the lack of DNA leaves this call unchecked. Germline V lookup: CDR1 MNHEY, CDR2 SMNVEV (reference sequence). The CDR3 is made up of 15 amino acids. The CDR3 region is CASTERGPFTDTQYF.

The chain carries TRBV6-5 and TRBJ2-1; the TCRdb D gene call, TRBD1, has no DNA to confirm it. This CDR3 region has 15 residues. Germline V gene data show CDR1 as MNHEY and CDR2 as SVGAGI. The CDR3 protein is CASSYTRDRSNEQFF.

The chain has TRBV3-1 and TRBJ1-2. The germline CDR1 and CDR2 sequences are LGHDT and YNNKEL (reference sequence). This CDR3 contains 13 residues. The chain's CDR3 is CASSQDLDYGYTF.

The V gene is TRBV12-3 or TRBV12-4, the J gene TRBJ2-1; TCRdb returns TRBD2, unconfirmable since there is no DNA. This CDR3 contains 15 residues. CDR3 region: CASRPPGLVLNEQFF.

The chain recombines TRBV9 with TRBJ2-4; the TCRdb D gene call, TRBD2, has no DNA to confirm it. Germline CDR1 SGDLS, CDR2 YYNGEE. This CDR3 comprises 15 residues. The CDR3 sequence: CASSAAPSGSHIQYF.

This sequence joins TRBV15 and TRBJ2-1; TCRdb's D gene call, TRBD2, goes unchecked for lack of DNA. CDR1 and CDR2 (germline): LNHNV, YYDKDF (reference sequence). The CDR3 runs 18 residues. CDR3 residues: CATSRDLVAAGSRREQFF.

The gene calls are TRBV4-2 and TRBJ1-1; lacking DNA, the TRBD1 call made by TCRdb goes unchecked. Germline V gives CDR1 LGHNA, CDR2 YNFKEQ. The length of the CDR3 is 13 residues. The CDR3 region is CASSGTVWTEAFF.

V and J are TRBV2 and TRBJ2-7. This CDR3 is built from 12 residues. Germline V gives CDR1 SNHLY, CDR2 FYNNEI. The CDR3 protein is CASSVLGYEQYF. Complete variable domain (other parts from reference TRBV2 and TRBJ2-7): EPEVTQTPSHQVTQMGQEVILRCVPISNHLYFYWYRQILGQKVEFLVSFYNNEISEKSEIFDDQFSVERPDGSNFTLKIRSTKLEDSAMYFCASSVLGYEQYFGPGTRLTVT.

The V call is TRBV13, the J call TRBJ1-2. Germline V gives CDR1 PRHDT, CDR2 FYEKMQ (reference sequence). The CDR3 extends over 16 amino acids. The CDR3 here is CASSLLAGQLGYGYTF. Complete variable domain (other parts from reference TRBV13 and TRBJ1-2): AAGVIQSPRHLIKEKRETATLKCYPIPRHDTVYWYQQGPGQDPQFLISFYEKMQSDKGSIPDRFSAQQFSDYHSELNMSSLELGDSALYFCASSLLAGQLGYGYTFGSGTRLTVV.

The J gene is TRBJ1-2, the V gene TRBV3-1. The germline V gene encodes CDR1 LGHDT and CDR2 YNNKEL (reference sequence). The CDR3 extends over 14 amino acids. The CDR3: CASSPEARSYGYTF.

This sequence joins TRBV25-1 and TRBJ2-2; TCRdb returns TRBD1, unconfirmable since there is no DNA. The CDR3 covers 13 residues. Germline V lookup: CDR1 MGHDK, CDR2 SYGVNS. The CDR3 sequence: CASSRPLFGELFF.